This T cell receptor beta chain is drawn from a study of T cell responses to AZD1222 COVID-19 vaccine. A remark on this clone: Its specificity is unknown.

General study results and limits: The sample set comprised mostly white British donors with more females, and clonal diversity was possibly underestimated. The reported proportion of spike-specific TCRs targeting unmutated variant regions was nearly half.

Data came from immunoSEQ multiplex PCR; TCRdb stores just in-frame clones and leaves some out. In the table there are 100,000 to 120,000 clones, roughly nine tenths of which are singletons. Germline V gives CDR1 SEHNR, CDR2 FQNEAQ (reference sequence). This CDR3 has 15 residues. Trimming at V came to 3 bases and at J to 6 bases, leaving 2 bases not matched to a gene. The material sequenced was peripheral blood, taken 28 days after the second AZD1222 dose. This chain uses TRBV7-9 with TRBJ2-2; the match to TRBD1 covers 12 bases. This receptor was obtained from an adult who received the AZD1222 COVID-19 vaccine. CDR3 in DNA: TGTGCCAGCAGCTTGGGACAGGGGGCCGCCGGGGAGCTGTTTTTT. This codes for CASSLGQGAAGELFF.